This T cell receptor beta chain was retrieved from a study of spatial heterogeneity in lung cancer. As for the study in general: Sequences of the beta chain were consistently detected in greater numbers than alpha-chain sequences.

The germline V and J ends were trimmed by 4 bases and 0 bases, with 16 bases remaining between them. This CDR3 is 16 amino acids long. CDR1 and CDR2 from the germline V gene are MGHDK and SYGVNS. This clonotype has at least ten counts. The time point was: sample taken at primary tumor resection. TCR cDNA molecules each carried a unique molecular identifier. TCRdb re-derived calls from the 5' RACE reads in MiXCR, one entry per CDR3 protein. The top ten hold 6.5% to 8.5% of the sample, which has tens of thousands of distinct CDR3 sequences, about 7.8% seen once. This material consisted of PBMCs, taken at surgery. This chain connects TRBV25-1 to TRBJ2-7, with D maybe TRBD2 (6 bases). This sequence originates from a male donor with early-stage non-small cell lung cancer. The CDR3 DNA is TGTGCCAGCAGTGGAGGCGCGGGGTCATACTCCTACGAGCAGTACTTC. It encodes CASSGGAGSYSYEQYF.